Listed below are T cell receptor beta chains from one sample, sequenced in a study of cytomegalovirus exposure and HLA in healthy donors. Profiled with immunoSEQ multiplex PCR; TCRdb holds only in-frame clones, not every one. Of roughly 71,000 clones listed, 65% to 70% are singletons. The sequenced material came from PBMCs. The receptors originated from a man aged 35 to 55 in good health and CMV-seropositive. Each CDR3 is given with its conserved first and last residue. Each record gives: V gene, clone size, D gene, J gene, CDR3 DNA, CDR3 protein. The D gene is left open where the match is weak. Where a row states a size, it is once, few, many or the class of an expanded clone; other rows omit it.

TRBV6-5	-	-	TRBJ1-2	TGTGCCAGCAGTAGGGACCCCTGGAGGGATGGCTACACCTTC	CASSRDPWRDGYTF
TRBV6-5	-	TRBD1	TRBJ2-1	TGTGCCAGCAGTTACGGACAGGGAATCTACAATGAGCAGTTCTTC	CASSYGQGIYNEQFF
TRBV9	few	TRBD2	TRBJ2-3	TGTGCCAGCAGCTCCTCGGGACTAGGCACAGATACGCAGTATTTT	CASSSSGLGTDTQYF
TRBV5-6	-	TRBD1	TRBJ1-1	TGTGCCAGCAGCTTGTTAACAGGGGGCTGGGACACTGAAGCTTTCTTT	CASSLLTGGWDTEAFF
TRBV2	-	-	TRBJ1-1	TGTGCCAGCAGTGAAGCGGGGGACATCCTTGAAGCTTTCTTT	CASSEAGDILEAFF
TRBV29-1	few	TRBD1	TRBJ2-7	TGCAGCACGGGACAGGGGTACGAGCAGTACTTC	CSTGQGYEQYF
TRBV6-6	-	-	TRBJ1-1	TGTGCCAGCACCGGGGGTGACACTGAAGCTTTCTTT	CASTGGDTEAFF
TRBV7-9	-	-	TRBJ1-2	TGTGCCAGCAGCTTAGAGGGAGGCTATGGCTACACCTTC	CASSLEGGYGYTF
TRBV6-5	-	-	TRBJ2-1	TGTGCCAGCAAATTCACGGTAGGGGACTACAATGAGCAGTTCTTC	CASKFTVGDYNEQFF
TRBV10-3	-	TRBD2	TRBJ2-5	TGTGCCACCCTGTGGGAGGGGTCGGAGACCCAGTACTTC	CATLWEGSETQYF
TRBV10-3	-	TRBD2	TRBJ2-3	TGTGCCATCACCGCGGGGAGAGCGGGGGGGGCAGATACGCAGTATTTT	CAITAGRAGGADTQYF
TRBV6-1	-	-	TRBJ2-7	TGTGCCAGCAGGACTTACGAGCAGTACTTC	CASRTYEQYF
TRBV2	-	TRBD2	TRBJ2-3	TGTGCCAGCAGTCTTAGCGGGGGGGCCGGAGGTACGCAGTATTTT	CASSLSGGAGGTQYF
TRBV4-1	few	-	TRBJ2-1	TGCGCCAGCAGCCAAGTGGGTGGGGGGTACAATGAGCAGTTCTTC	CASSQVGGGYNEQFF
TRBV6-1	few	-	TRBJ2-5	TGTGCCAGCAGTGAAGCGGCCCGGGGTCGGGAGACCCAGTACTTC	CASSEAARGRETQYF
TRBV4-1	-	-	TRBJ1-2	TGCGCCAGCAGCCAAGATCTTGGCTTCGGCTACACCTTC	CASSQDLGFGYTF
TRBV18	-	-	TRBJ1-1	TGTGCCAGCTCCGACAGGAACACTGAAGCTTTCTTT	CASSDRNTEAFF
TRBV19	-	TRBD1	TRBJ1-2	TGTGCCAGTAGTAGGGGGACAGGCGGACCGGACTATGGCTACACCTTC	CASSRGTGGPDYGYTF
TRBV9	-	TRBD1	TRBJ1-3	TGTGCCAGCAGCGGGGACAGGGCATTAGGAAACACCATATATTTT	CASSGDRALGNTIYF
TRBV6-5	-	TRBD2	TRBJ2-1	TGTGCCAGCAGCAAGCTAGCGGGGATATACAATGAGCAGTTCTTC	CASSKLAGIYNEQFF
TRBV7-6	-	-	TRBJ2-5	TGTGCCAGCAGCTTAGCTATAAACCAAGAGACCCAGTACTTC	CASSLAINQETQYF
TRBV9	-	-	TRBJ1-1	TGTGCCAGCAGCGTAATGGGGAAACAGGGCCCGAACACTGAAGCTTTCTTT	CASSVMGKQGPNTEAFF
TRBV13	once	-	TRBJ2-1	TGTGCCAGCAGACCGGGACTTTACAATGAGCAGTTCTTC	CASRPGLYNEQFF
TRBV28	-	-	TRBJ1-2	TGTGCCAGCAGCTTCAGGGATGTCTATGGCTACACCTTC	CASSFRDVYGYTF
TRBV5-4	few	TRBD2	TRBJ2-3	TGTGCCAGCAGCTCGGCGGGGGGGACAGACACAGATACGCAGTATTTT	CASSSAGGTDTDTQYF
TRBV5-1	-	-	TRBJ2-1	TGCGCGACGAGGGCGGGGGTCCAGGGGAATGAGCAGTTCTTC	CATRAGVQGNEQFF
TRBV10-1	-	TRBD1	TRBJ1-5	TGCGCCAGCAGAGAGTACACCGGGACAGGGGGCAATCAGCCCCAGCATTTT	CASREYTGTGGNQPQHF
TRBV5-1	-	-	TRBJ2-7	TGCGCCAGCAGCTTGAATGCGGAGGGATACGAGCAGTACTTC	CASSLNAEGYEQYF
TRBV6-1	once	TRBD1	TRBJ2-2	TGTGCCAGCAGTCCCCGGACAGGCCCCGCCGGGGAGCTGTTTTTT	CASSPRTGPAGELFF
TRBV18	-	TRBD1	TRBJ2-2	TGTGCCAGCTCACCACTGCGACAGGGGGCTGGCGGGGAGCTGTTTTTT	CASSPLRQGAGGELFF
TRBV19	-	-	TRBJ2-5	TGTGCCAGTAGTATAGCAACAGTAAAGTACTTC	CASSIATVKYF
TRBV6-1	-	TRBD1	TRBJ1-2	TGTGCCAGCAGTAATACAGGGGCCTATGAAGGCTACACCTTC	CASSNTGAYEGYTF
TRBV4-2	-	-	TRBJ2-2	TGTGCCAGCAGCCAAGAGGAGAGGGCCGGGGAGCTGTTTTTT	CASSQEERAGELFF
TRBV4-1	-	-	TRBJ1-1	TGCGCCAGCAGCCAAGAGCCGGTGGTGAACACTGAAGCTTTCTTT	CASSQEPVVNTEAFF
TRBV18	-	TRBD1	TRBJ2-2	TGTGCCAGCTCACGGGACAGTCTAACCGGGGAGCTGTTTTTT	CASSRDSLTGELFF
TRBV6-1	-	TRBD2	TRBJ2-7	TGTGCCAGCAGTGAAGTCGGTCTAGCGGGATTTTACGAGCAGTACTTC	CASSEVGLAGFYEQYF
TRBV2	few	-	TRBJ2-2	TGTGCCAGCAGAGGAGAGGGTGCAGGGGAGCTGTTTTTT	CASRGEGAGELFF
TRBV11-2	few	-	TRBJ1-1	TGTGCCAGCAGCCGCCCTTGGGGGGAGAACACTGAAGCTTTCTTT	CASSRPWGENTEAFF
TRBV4-1	-	TRBD2	TRBJ2-7	TGCGCCAGCAGCCAAGATGCCGGGGGGGCCAGGGCGCAGTACTTC	CASSQDAGGARAQYF
TRBV25-1	-	-	TRBJ2-7	TGTGCCAGCAGTGAACGGGACGAGCAGTACTTC	CASSERDEQYF
TRBV7-6	-	-	TRBJ2-2	TGTGCCAGCAGCTCCCCACAGGTGGCCGGGGAGCTGTTTTTT	CASSSPQVAGELFF
TRBV29-1	-	-	TRBJ2-7	TGCAGCGTTGGGAGTTCCCCTAGGTACGAGCAGTACTTC	CSVGSSPRYEQYF
TRBV11-3	-	-	TRBJ1-6	TGTGCCAGCAGCTTATATGGCGGATTGAATTCACCCCTCCACTTT	CASSLYGGLNSPLHF
TRBV6-5	-	-	TRBJ2-1	TGTGCCAGCAGTTACTCGGCCAGGGGCAATGAGCAGTTCTTC	CASSYSARGNEQFF
TRBV19	-	-	TRBJ1-3	TGTGCCAGTAGACAGGACCGCGAAAACACCATATATTTT	CASRQDRENTIYF
TRBV4-3	-	-	TRBJ1-3	TGCGCCAGCAGCCAAGATTGGGGCAGGGTTGGTGGAAACACCATATATTTT	CASSQDWGRVGGNTIYF
TRBV28	-	TRBD1	TRBJ1-1	TGTGCCAGCAGACTGGGGGGGACAGGGGGCACTGAAGCTTTCTTT	CASRLGGTGGTEAFF
TRBV7-7	-	-	TRBJ2-7	TGTGCTAGAAACGGACAGCCACCCTACGAGCAGTACTTC	CARNGQPPYEQYF
TRBV5-1	-	-	TRBJ2-7	TGCGCCAGCAGCTTGGCTTTCTCAGGGGTTTGGGAGCAGTACTTC	CASSLAFSGVWEQYF
TRBV28	-	-	TRBJ1-1	TGTGCCAGCAGTCTCCCCTCGACAGGATTGAACACTGAAGCTTTCTTT	CASSLPSTGLNTEAFF
TRBV5-6	-	-	TRBJ1-1	TGTGCCAGCAGTTGGGGGGGGCTGAAAGAAGCTTTCTTT	CASSWGGLKEAFF
TRBV28	once	-	TRBJ2-5	TGTGCCAGCAGTTGGGGGCGGGGGAGGGAGACCCAGTACTTC	CASSWGRGRETQYF
TRBV29-1	-	-	TRBJ1-1	TGCAGCGTTGAAGCCCAGGGTTTTAACACTGAAGCTTTCTTT	CSVEAQGFNTEAFF
TRBV27	-	-	TRBJ2-7	TGTGCCAGCAGTTACGGGCCGGGCCAGGGGACGGGTGAGCAGTACTTC	CASSYGPGQGTGEQYF
TRBV30	-	TRBD1	TRBJ1-2	TGTGCCTGGAGTATGCAGGGGGCCGGTGGCTACACCTTC	CAWSMQGAGGYTF
TRBV30	once	TRBD1	TRBJ1-2	TGTGCCTGGAGTCGACAGGGGGCTATCTATGGCTACACCTTC	CAWSRQGAIYGYTF
TRBV6-1	-	TRBD1	TRBJ1-2	TGTGCCAGCATCCCAACAACAGGGGGCAGTTATGGCTACACCTTC	CASIPTTGGSYGYTF
TRBV2	-	TRBD1	TRBJ1-4	TGTGCCAGCACCAGGGACAGGGAGGGTGAAAAACTGTTTTTT	CASTRDREGEKLFF